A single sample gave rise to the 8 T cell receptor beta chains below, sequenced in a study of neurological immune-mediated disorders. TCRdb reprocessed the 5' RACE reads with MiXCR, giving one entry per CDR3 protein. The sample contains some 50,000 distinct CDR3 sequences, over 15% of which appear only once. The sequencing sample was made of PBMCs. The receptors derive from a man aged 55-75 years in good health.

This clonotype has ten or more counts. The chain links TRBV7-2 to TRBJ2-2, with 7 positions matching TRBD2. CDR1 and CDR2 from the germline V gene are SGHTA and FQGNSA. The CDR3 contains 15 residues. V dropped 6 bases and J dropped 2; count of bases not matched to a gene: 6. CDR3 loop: CASRSGTINTGELFF. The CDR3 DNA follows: TGTGCCAGCAGGTCCGGGACTATTAACACCGGGGAGCTGTTTTTT.

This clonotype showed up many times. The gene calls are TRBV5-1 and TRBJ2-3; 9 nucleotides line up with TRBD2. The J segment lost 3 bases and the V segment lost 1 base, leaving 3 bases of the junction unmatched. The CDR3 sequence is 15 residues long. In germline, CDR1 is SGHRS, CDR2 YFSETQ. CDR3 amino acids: CASSLRREGTDTQYF. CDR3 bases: TGCGCCAGCAGCTTGCGGCGGGAGGGTACAGATACGCAGTATTTT.

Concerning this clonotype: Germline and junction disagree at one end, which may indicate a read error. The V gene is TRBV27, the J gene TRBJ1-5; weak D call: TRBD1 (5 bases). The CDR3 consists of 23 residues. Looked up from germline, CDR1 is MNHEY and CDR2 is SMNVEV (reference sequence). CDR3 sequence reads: CASRTVFSGPVEVLAQGNPPQHF. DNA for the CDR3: TGTGCCAGCAGAACGGTTTTCTCTGGACCGGTAGAGGTATTGGCCCAGGGCAATCCGCCCCAGCATTTT.

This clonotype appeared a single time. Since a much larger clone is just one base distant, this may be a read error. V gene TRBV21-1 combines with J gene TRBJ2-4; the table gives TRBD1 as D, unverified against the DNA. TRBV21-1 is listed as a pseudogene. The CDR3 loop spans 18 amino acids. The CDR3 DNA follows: TGTGCCAGCAGCAAATGGGGCCGGGACATACTAGCCAAAAACATTCAGTACTTC. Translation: CASSKWGRDILAKNIQYF.

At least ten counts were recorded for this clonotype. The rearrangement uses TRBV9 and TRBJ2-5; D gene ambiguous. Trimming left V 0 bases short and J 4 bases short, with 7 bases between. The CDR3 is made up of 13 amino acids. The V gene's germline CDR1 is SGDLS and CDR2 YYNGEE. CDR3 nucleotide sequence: TGTGCCAGCAGCGTAGCCCCCCGAGAGACCCAGTACTTC. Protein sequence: CASSVAPRETQYF.

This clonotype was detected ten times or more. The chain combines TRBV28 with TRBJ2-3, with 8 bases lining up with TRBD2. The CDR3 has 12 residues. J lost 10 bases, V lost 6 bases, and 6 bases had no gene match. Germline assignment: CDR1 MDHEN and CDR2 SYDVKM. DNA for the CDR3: TGTGCCAGCAGAGGGACTAGTAAGCCGCAGTATTTT. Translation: CASRGTSKPQYF.

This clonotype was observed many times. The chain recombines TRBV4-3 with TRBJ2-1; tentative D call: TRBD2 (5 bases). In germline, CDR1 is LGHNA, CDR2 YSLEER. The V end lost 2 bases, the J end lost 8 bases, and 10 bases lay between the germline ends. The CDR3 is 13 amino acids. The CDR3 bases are TGCGCCAGCAGCCAACAAAGCGGCGATGAGCAGTTCTTC. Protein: CASSQQSGDEQFF.

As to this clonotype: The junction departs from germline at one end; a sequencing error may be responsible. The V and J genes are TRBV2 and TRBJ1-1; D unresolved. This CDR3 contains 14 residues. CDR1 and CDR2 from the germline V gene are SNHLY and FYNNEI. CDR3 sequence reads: CASSGIGFYTGAFF. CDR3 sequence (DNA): TGCGCCAGCAGTGGGATCGGGTTTTACACTGGAGCTTTCTTT.